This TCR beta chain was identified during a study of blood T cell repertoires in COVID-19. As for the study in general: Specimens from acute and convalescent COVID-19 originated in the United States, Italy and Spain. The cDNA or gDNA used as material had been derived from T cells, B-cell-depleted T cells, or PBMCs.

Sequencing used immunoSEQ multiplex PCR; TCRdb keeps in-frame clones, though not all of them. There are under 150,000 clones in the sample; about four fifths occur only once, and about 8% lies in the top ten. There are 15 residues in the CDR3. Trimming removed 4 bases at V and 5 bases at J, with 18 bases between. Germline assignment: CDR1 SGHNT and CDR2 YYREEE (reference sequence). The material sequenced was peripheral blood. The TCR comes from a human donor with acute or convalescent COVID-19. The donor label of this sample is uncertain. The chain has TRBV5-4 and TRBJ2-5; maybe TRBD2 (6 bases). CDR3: CASSRPGGERETQYF. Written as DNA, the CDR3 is TGTGCCAGCAGCCGCCCCGGCGGGGAGCGGGAGACCCAGTACTTC.